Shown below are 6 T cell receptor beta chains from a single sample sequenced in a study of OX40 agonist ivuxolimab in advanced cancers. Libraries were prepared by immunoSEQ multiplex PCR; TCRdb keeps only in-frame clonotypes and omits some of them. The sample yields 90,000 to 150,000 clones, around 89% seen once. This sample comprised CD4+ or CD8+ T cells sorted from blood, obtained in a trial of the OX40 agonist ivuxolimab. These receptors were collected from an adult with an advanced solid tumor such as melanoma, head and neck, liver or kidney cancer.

CDR3 loop: CASSIPGTAYGYTF. CDR3 coding DNA: TGTGCCAGTAGTATCCCCGGGACAGCCTATGGCTACACCTTC. The J gene is TRBJ1-2, the V gene TRBV19, with 7 bases identical to TRBD1. Trimming took 3 bases from V and 4 from J; bases not matched to a gene: 5. Germline CDR1 and CDR2: LNHDA and SQIVND (reference sequence). This CDR3 spans 14 amino acids.

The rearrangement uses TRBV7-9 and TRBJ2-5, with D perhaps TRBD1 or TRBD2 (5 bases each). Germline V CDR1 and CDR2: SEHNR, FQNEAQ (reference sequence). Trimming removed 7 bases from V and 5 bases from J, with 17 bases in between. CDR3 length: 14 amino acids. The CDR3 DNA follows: TGTGCCAGCAAAATAGCTGGGACGGGGGAGACCCAGTACTTC. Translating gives CASKIAGTGETQYF.

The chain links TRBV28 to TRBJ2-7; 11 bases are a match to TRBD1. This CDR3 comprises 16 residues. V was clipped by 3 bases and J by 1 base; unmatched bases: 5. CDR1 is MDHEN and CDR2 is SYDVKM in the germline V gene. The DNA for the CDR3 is TGTGCCAGCAGTTTCCCCGGACAGGGGGCGTCCTACGAGCAGTACTTC. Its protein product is CASSFPGQGASYEQYF. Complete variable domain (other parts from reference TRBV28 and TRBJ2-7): DVKVTQSSRYLVKRTGEKVFLECVQDMDHENMFWYRQDPGLGLRLIYFSYDVKMKEKGDIPEGYSVSREKKERFSLILESASTNQTSMYLCASSFPGQGASYEQYFGPGTRLTVT.

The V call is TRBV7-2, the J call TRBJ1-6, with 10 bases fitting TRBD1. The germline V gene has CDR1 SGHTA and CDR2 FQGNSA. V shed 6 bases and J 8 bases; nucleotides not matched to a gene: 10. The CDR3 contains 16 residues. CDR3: CASRPRADRGDSPLHF. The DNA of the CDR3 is TGTGCCAGCAGGCCTCGGGCGGACAGGGGGGATTCACCCCTCCACTTT.

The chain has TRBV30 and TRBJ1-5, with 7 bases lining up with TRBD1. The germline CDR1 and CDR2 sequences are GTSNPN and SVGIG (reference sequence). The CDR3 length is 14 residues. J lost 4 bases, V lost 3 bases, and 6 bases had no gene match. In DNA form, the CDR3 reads TGTGCCTGGAGCGGCGGGACAGTAAATCAGCCCCAGCATTTT. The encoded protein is CAWSGGTVNQPQHF.

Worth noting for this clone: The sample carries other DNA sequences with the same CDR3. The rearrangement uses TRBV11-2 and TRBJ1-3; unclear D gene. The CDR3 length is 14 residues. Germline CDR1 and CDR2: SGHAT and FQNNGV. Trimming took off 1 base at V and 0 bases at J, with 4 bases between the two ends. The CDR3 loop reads CASSLALSGNTIYF. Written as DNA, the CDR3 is TGTGCCAGCAGCTTAGCCCTCTCTGGAAACACCATATATTTT.